The 14 T cell receptor beta chains below were found in one sample sequenced in a study of blood T cell repertoires in COVID-19. Sequencing was performed with immunoSEQ multiplex PCR; in TCRdb, only in-frame clones are kept and a portion is missing. The sample holds 45,000 to 55,000 clones, approximately 89% seen once. Sequencing used peripheral blood. These receptors all come from a woman older than 75 with acute or convalescent COVID-19.

The chain links TRBV4-1 to TRBJ1-2, with 8 bases fitting TRBD1. V shed 4 bases and J 1 base; nucleotides not matched to a gene: 11. The length of the CDR3 is 17 residues. Germline lookup yields CDR1 MGHRA and CDR2 YSYEKL. The CDR3 here is CASSLTSGDRLNYGYTF. In DNA, the CDR3 is TGCGCCAGCAGCCTCACTTCAGGGGACAGGCTTAACTATGGCTACACCTTC.

V gene TRBV2 combines with J gene TRBJ2-7, with a possible D match to TRBD1 (6 bases). This CDR3 spans 13 amino acids. V gave up 6 bases and J gave up 2 bases, with 11 bases separating them. The germline V gene has CDR1 SNHLY and CDR2 FYNNEI. This chain's CDR3 is CASSVQGTYEQYV. The CDR3 DNA sequence: TGTGCCAGCAGCGTACAGGGTACCTACGAGCAGTACGTC.

In the case of this clone: The same CDR3 is also encoded by other DNA sequences in this sample. CDR3 sequence (DNA): TGTGCCAGCAGCTTAAGAGGTCTAGCCAAAAACATTCAGTACTTC. It encodes CASSLRGLAKNIQYF. The V gene is TRBV7-8, the J gene TRBJ2-4; D remains ambiguous. Between the trimmed V and J ends, which lost 2 bases and 0 bases, there was a span of 8 bases. Looked up from germline, CDR1 is SGHVS and CDR2 is FQNEAQ. CDR3 length: 15 residues.

J is TRBJ2-2 and V is TRBV25-1; a possible D gene is TRBD2 (7 bases). This CDR3 region has 14 residues. Germline V lookup: CDR1 MGHDK, CDR2 SYGVNS. With 7 bases removed from V and 6 bases from J, the gap between germline ends came to 15 bases. In DNA form, the CDR3 reads TGTGCCAGCACCGGGGGGCTTAGTGCCGGGGAGCTGTTTTTT. Translation: CASTGGLSAGELFF.

The V and J genes are TRBV6-5 and TRBJ2-3; a weak D match, TRBD2 (6 bases). The ends were cut back, 7 bases at V and 4 bases at J, with 12 bases in the middle. This CDR3 is 13 amino acids long. Germline V gives CDR1 MNHEY, CDR2 SVGAGI. The CDR3: CASIGRGPDTQYF. The CDR3 coding sequence is TGTGCCAGCATAGGGCGGGGACCAGATACGCAGTATTTT.

This chain connects TRBV28 to TRBJ2-2; D is ambiguous. V was clipped by 6 bases and J by 5 bases, with 13 bases between them. This CDR3 spans 14 amino acids. The germline gives CDR1 MDHEN, CDR2 SYDVKM. The CDR3 bases are TGTGCCAGCAGATTAGGGCTCCTTACCGGGGAGCTGTTTTTT. Its translation is CASRLGLLTGELFF. Using reference TRBV28 and TRBJ2-2 for the parts outside the CDR3, the full variable domain is DVKVTQSSRYLVKRTGEKVFLECVQDMDHENMFWYRQDPGLGLRLIYFSYDVKMKEKGDIPEGYSVSREKKERFSLILESASTNQTSMYLCASRLGLLTGELFFGEGSRLTVL.

This sequence joins TRBV16 and TRBJ2-7; tentatively, D is TRBD2 (6 bases). The V end was cut by 2 bases, the J end by 0 bases, with 14 bases between. The CDR3 totals 16 residues. Germline V gene data show CDR1 as KGHSY and CDR2 as FQNENV. CDR3: CASSQGPGLSSYEQYF. DNA for the CDR3: TGTGCCAGCAGCCAAGGACCGGGACTGTCCTCCTACGAGCAGTACTTC.

V gene TRBV5-4 combines with J gene TRBJ2-7; 10 bases are shared with TRBD1. The length of the CDR3 is 14 residues. Germline CDR1 SGHNT, CDR2 YYREEE (reference sequence). With V trimmed by 0 bases and J by 9 bases, 6 bases remained unmatched. The CDR3 here is CASSLGGQGHSQYV. CDR3 sequence (DNA): TGTGCCAGCAGCTTGGGGGGACAGGGGCATTCGCAGTACGTC.

This clone was counted only a few times. The rearrangement joins TRBV19 to TRBJ2-1; possible D gene TRBD2, 6 bases. Germline V gene lookup returns CDR1 LNHDA and CDR2 SQIVND (reference sequence). CDR3 size: 16 residues. V was trimmed by 5 bases and J by 0 bases, leaving 14 bases between them. The CDR3 coding sequence is TGTGCCAGTAGTGTGCGGGGCAAGAGCTCCTACAATGAGCAGTTCTTC. It is translated as CASSVRGKSSYNEQFF.

V usage is TRBV7-2 and J usage is TRBJ1-5; TRBD1 matches 8 bases. Trimming removed 5 bases from V and 9 bases from J; junction bases left unmatched: 9. The V gene's germline CDR1 is SGHTA and CDR2 FQGNSA. This CDR3 region has 14 residues. CDR3 sequence: CASSTRQGFVPQHF. The DNA of the CDR3 is TGTGCCAGCAGCACCCGACAGGGGTTTGTGCCCCAGCATTTT. The entire variable domain, with the rest obtained from reference TRBV7-2 and TRBJ1-5, is as follows: GAGVSQSPSNKVTEKGKDVELRCDPISGHTALYWYRQSLGQGLEFLIYFQGNSAPDKSGLPSDRFSAERTGGSVSTLTIQRTQQEDSAVYLCASSTRQGFVPQHFGDGTRLSIL.

This CDR3 is CASSENRITEAFF. The CDR3 coding sequence is TGTGCCAGCAGCGAAAACAGGATCACTGAAGCTTTCTTT. The chain carries TRBV11-3 and TRBJ1-1; D possibly corresponds to TRBD1 (5 bases). The germline V gene encodes CDR1 SGHNT and CDR2 YENEEA. There are 13 residues in the CDR3. V lost 5 bases, J lost 4 bases, and 11 bases lay in between.

The chain uses TRBV11-2 and TRBJ1-6; D is unresolved. The V end lost 5 bases, the J end lost 6 bases, and 5 bases lay between the germline ends. The CDR3 covers 12 residues. Germline CDR1 and CDR2: SGHAT and FQNNGV. The CDR3 DNA reads as TGTGCCAGCAGCCCTATTAATTCACCCCTCCACTTT. It translates to CASSPINSPLHF.

The chain couples TRBV7-8 to TRBJ1-3; 8 nucleotides agree with TRBD1. The V gene end was trimmed by 4 bases and the J gene end by 0 bases; junction bases not matched to a gene: 8. This CDR3 spans 17 amino acids. Germline lookup yields CDR1 SGHVS and CDR2 FQNEAQ. The CDR3 DNA reads TGTGCCAGCAGCTCCAGCCCAGGACAGGGCTCTGGAAACACCATATATTTT. Translation gives CASSSSPGQGSGNTIYF.

By share, this clone counts as large (0.1 to 1%). The chain joins TRBV5-1 to TRBJ1-2; no firm D call. Trimming removed 0 bases from V and 8 bases from J, with 8 bases in between. The germline V gene encodes CDR1 SGHRS and CDR2 YFSETQ. The CDR3 is 12 residues long. CDR3 in DNA: TGCGCCAGCAGCTTGGGCCAGGTGGGCTACACCTTC. As protein: CASSLGQVGYTF.